The subject of this entry is one TCR beta chain. Clones were sequenced by immunoSEQ multiplex PCR, and TCRdb holds only the in-frame ones, with some missing. The repertoire holds 95,000 to 150,000 clones, with more than 70% as singletons. The data belong to a study of control samples from healthy donors and cancer patients. Trimming removed 1 base from V and 1 base from J, with 11 bases in between. In germline, CDR1 is LGHNA, CDR2 YSLEER. There are 16 residues in the CDR3. The receptor's source is a man aged 55 to 69 in good health. The J gene is TRBJ2-4, the V gene TRBV4-3; D is uncertain. Sequenced input: blood. For the CDR3, the DNA is TGCGCCAGCAGCCAAGTCGGAATAGGGGCCAAAAACATTCAGTACTTC. Protein: CASSQVGIGAKNIQYF.